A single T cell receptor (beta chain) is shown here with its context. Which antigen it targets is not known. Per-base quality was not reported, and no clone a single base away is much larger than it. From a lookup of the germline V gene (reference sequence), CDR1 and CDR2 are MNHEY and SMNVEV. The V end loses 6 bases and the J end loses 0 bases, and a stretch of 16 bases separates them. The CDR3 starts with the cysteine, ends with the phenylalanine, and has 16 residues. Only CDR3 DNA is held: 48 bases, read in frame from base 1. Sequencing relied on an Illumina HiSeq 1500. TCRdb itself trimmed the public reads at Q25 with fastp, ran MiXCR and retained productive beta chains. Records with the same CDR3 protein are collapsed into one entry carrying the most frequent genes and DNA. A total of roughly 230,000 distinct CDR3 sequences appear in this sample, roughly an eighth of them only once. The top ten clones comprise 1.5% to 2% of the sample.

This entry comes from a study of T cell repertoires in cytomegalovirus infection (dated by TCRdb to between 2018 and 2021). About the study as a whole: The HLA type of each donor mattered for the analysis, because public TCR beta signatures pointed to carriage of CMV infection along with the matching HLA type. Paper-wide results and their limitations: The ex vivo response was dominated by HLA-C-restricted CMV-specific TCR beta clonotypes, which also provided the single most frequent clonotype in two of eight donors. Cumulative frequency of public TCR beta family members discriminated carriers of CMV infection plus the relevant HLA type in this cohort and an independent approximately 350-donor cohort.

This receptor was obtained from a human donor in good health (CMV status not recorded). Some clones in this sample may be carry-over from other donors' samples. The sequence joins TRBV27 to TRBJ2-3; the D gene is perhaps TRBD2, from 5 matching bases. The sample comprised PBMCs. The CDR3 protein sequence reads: CASRPTRLPSTDTQYF. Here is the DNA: TGTGCCAGCAGGCCCACTAGGCTTCCTAGCACAGATACGCAGTATTTT.